This T cell receptor (beta chain) was recovered during a study of blood T cell repertoires in COVID-19. Data came from immunoSEQ multiplex PCR; TCRdb stores just in-frame clones and leaves some out. Of about 480,000 clones listed, over 75% are singletons. The V gene end was trimmed by 4 bases and the J gene end by 2 bases; junction bases not matched to a gene: 4. The CDR3 extends over 14 amino acids. Germline CDR1 is SGHAT and CDR2 is FQNNGV. Enrolled through a virtual design, the participants were between 18 and 89 years of age and came from under 25 US areas. The chain joins TRBV11-2 to TRBJ1-2; 7 bases line up with TRBD1. This clonotype originated in a woman aged 40 to 49 who had recovered from COVID-19. Sequencing was carried out using PBMCs or T cells enriched from blood (not recorded which). The CDR3 is CASSSTGTNYGYTF. The CDR3 nucleotides are TGTGCCAGCAGCTCGACAGGGACCAACTATGGCTACACCTTC.